Listed below are T cell receptor beta chains from one sample, sequenced in a study of T-cell memory formation after mild COVID-19. TCRdb re-called the 5' RACE reads with MiXCR, one entry per CDR3 protein. The sample yields 500,000 to 550,000 distinct CDR3 sequences, about a fifth seen once. The sequenced material came from PBMCs or a T cell subset sorted from them (not recorded which). These receptors came from an adult woman who had mild COVID-19 (a few samples of this study predate the infection). Cell type and time point are not known. CDR3s include the opening cysteine and the closing phenylalanine or tryptophan. Fields, in order: J gene, clone size, D gene, V gene, CDR3 DNA, CDR3 protein. A D gene is named only where the DNA matches it firmly. Size is omitted from some rows. Given values are once, few, many or a class for expanded clones.

j_gene: TRBJ2-7
abundance: few
d_gene: TRBD2
v_gene: TRBV4-3
CDR3nt: TGCGCCAGCAGCCTTAACAAGCGGGAGAAAGACGAGCAGTACTTC
CDR3aa: CASSLNKREKDEQYF

j_gene: TRBJ2-7
abundance: few
d_gene: NA
v_gene: TRBV6-1
CDR3nt: TGTGCCACCGGGCGCGTGGGGGCTGCATACGAGCAGTACTTC
CDR3aa: CATGRVGAAYEQYF

j_gene: TRBJ2-6
abundance: NA
d_gene: NA
v_gene: TRBV3-1
CDR3nt: TGTGCCAGCTCATTACACACTGGGGCCAACGTCCTGACTTTC
CDR3aa: CASSLHTGANVLTF

j_gene: TRBJ1-1
abundance: few
d_gene: TRBD1
v_gene: TRBV3-1
CDR3nt: TGTGCCAGCAGCCAAGGACCTGGTGGCAGGGGGTATCGAGTCACTGAAGCTTTCTTT
CDR3aa: CASSQGPGGRGYRVTEAFF

j_gene: TRBJ2-1
abundance: NA
d_gene: TRBD2
v_gene: TRBV7-2
CDR3nt: TGTGCCGGCAGCGTGACTAGCATCAATGAGCAGTTCTTC
CDR3aa: CAGSVTSINEQFF

j_gene: TRBJ2-7
abundance: NA
d_gene: NA
v_gene: TRBV27
CDR3nt: TGTGCCAGCAGACTTAAGGGCTACACGGGTTACGAGCAGTACTTC
CDR3aa: CASRLKGYTGYEQYF

j_gene: TRBJ2-7
abundance: NA
d_gene: NA
v_gene: TRBV14
CDR3nt: TGTGCCAGCAGCCAAGATCTGGGACACAGCTCCTACGAGCAGTACTTC
CDR3aa: CASSQDLGHSSYEQYF

j_gene: TRBJ1-1
abundance: few
d_gene: NA
v_gene: TRBV12-3/TRBV12-4
CDR3nt: TGTGCCAGCAGTTTACCCGCCAGGGAAGGGGGAGCTTTCTTT
CDR3aa: CASSLPAREGGAFF

j_gene: TRBJ2-3
abundance: NA
d_gene: TRBD2
v_gene: TRBV5-1
CDR3nt: TGCGCCAGCGAAGCGGGAGGCGGGACAGATACGCAGTATTTT
CDR3aa: CASEAGGGTDTQYF

j_gene: TRBJ1-2
abundance: NA
d_gene: NA
v_gene: TRBV7-9
CDR3nt: TGTGCCAGCAGCTTGACGGGGGAGATAAACTATGGCTACACCTTC
CDR3aa: CASSLTGEINYGYTF

j_gene: TRBJ2-1
abundance: few
d_gene: NA
v_gene: TRBV7-9
CDR3nt: TGTGCCAGCAGCTTAACGGGAGTAGTCAATGAGCAGTTCTTC
CDR3aa: CASSLTGVVNEQFF

j_gene: TRBJ1-1
abundance: few
d_gene: NA
v_gene: TRBV29-1
CDR3nt: TGCAGCGCCTGGGGGCTGTCCAACACTGAAGCTTTCTTT
CDR3aa: CSAWGLSNTEAFF

j_gene: TRBJ1-2
abundance: few
d_gene: TRBD1
v_gene: TRBV29-1
CDR3nt: TGCAGCGTTGAAGAACACCCGGGACAGGGAACTAACTATGGCTACACCTTC
CDR3aa: CSVEEHPGQGTNYGYTF

j_gene: TRBJ2-5
abundance: NA
d_gene: TRBD1
v_gene: TRBV4-1
CDR3nt: TGCGCCAGCAGCCAAGTGGGACAGGTAGAGACCCAGTACTTC
CDR3aa: CASSQVGQVETQYF

j_gene: TRBJ2-7
abundance: few
d_gene: NA
v_gene: TRBV20-1
CDR3nt: TGCAGTGCTAGCGCTCGCGGATTCTCCTACGAGCAGTACTTC
CDR3aa: CSASARGFSYEQYF

j_gene: TRBJ1-1
abundance: NA
d_gene: NA
v_gene: TRBV14
CDR3nt: TGTGCCAGCAGCCAAGTGCGGGGGGTGGGGCGGACTGAAGCTTTCTTT
CDR3aa: CASSQVRGVGRTEAFF

j_gene: TRBJ1-1
abundance: few
d_gene: NA
v_gene: TRBV7-6
CDR3nt: TGTGCCAGCAGCTCCCCTGGGGGTCTGAACACTGAAGCTTTCTTT
CDR3aa: CASSSPGGLNTEAFF

j_gene: TRBJ2-3
abundance: NA
d_gene: NA
v_gene: TRBV10-3
CDR3nt: TGTGCCATCAGTAGGGGCAATCCGAACACAGATACGCAGTATTTT
CDR3aa: CAISRGNPNTDTQYF

j_gene: TRBJ2-3
abundance: NA
d_gene: NA
v_gene: TRBV5-6
CDR3nt: TGTGCCAGCAGCCACAGGGTCTTAAGCACAGATACGCAGTATTTT
CDR3aa: CASSHRVLSTDTQYF

j_gene: TRBJ2-3
abundance: NA
d_gene: NA
v_gene: TRBV6-5
CDR3nt: TGTGCCAGCAGTTACAGTGTGGAAGGAACAGATACGCAGTATTTT
CDR3aa: CASSYSVEGTDTQYF

j_gene: TRBJ2-1
abundance: few
d_gene: TRBD1
v_gene: TRBV24-1
CDR3nt: TGTGCCACCAGTGATCCGGGACAGGGGAAGAATGAGCAGTTCTTC
CDR3aa: CATSDPGQGKNEQFF

j_gene: TRBJ1-4
abundance: many
d_gene: NA
v_gene: TRBV5-4
CDR3nt: TGTGCCAGCAGCTTAGCAGGGGAAAAACTGTTTTTT
CDR3aa: CASSLAGEKLFF

j_gene: TRBJ2-1
abundance: NA
d_gene: NA
v_gene: TRBV15
CDR3nt: TGTGCCACCAGCCGAGACAGGGAGGGCCAGCAGTTCTTC
CDR3aa: CATSRDREGQQFF

j_gene: TRBJ2-1
abundance: few
d_gene: NA
v_gene: TRBV24-1
CDR3nt: TGTGCCACCAGTGATTCGGACCTTGGGGGCAATGAGCAGTTCTTC
CDR3aa: CATSDSDLGGNEQFF

j_gene: TRBJ2-5
abundance: many
d_gene: TRBD2
v_gene: TRBV4-1
CDR3nt: TGCGCCAGCAGCCAAGGACTAGCAAAAGAGACCCAGTACTTC
CDR3aa: CASSQGLAKETQYF

j_gene: TRBJ1-2
abundance: few
d_gene: TRBD1
v_gene: TRBV15
CDR3nt: TGTGCCACCAGCGGGACAGGGGACTATGGCTACACCTTC
CDR3aa: CATSGTGDYGYTF

j_gene: TRBJ2-7
abundance: few
d_gene: NA
v_gene: TRBV7-9
CDR3nt: TGTGCCAGCAGCCCTCCCAGGGTAGAGAGTTCTTACGAGCAGTACTTC
CDR3aa: CASSPPRVESSYEQYF

j_gene: TRBJ2-1
abundance: few
d_gene: TRBD2
v_gene: TRBV3-1
CDR3nt: TGTGCCAGCAGCGAGGGAACTGGACTAGCGGGTAGCAATGAGCAGTTCTTC
CDR3aa: CASSEGTGLAGSNEQFF

j_gene: TRBJ2-1
abundance: many
d_gene: TRBD2
v_gene: TRBV7-9
CDR3nt: TGTGCCAGCAGCTCAACTAGCGGCAACTACAATGAGCAGTTCTTC
CDR3aa: CASSSTSGNYNEQFF

j_gene: TRBJ2-5
abundance: few
d_gene: TRBD2
v_gene: TRBV9
CDR3nt: TGTGCCAGCAGCCCACTGCTAGCGGGAGGGCCGGAGACCCAGTACTTC
CDR3aa: CASSPLLAGGPETQYF

j_gene: TRBJ2-1
abundance: NA
d_gene: NA
v_gene: TRBV5-1
CDR3nt: TGCGCCAGCAGCTTGCCGAGGACCGCGACCTACAATGAGCAGTTCTTC
CDR3aa: CASSLPRTATYNEQFF

j_gene: TRBJ2-1
abundance: many
d_gene: NA
v_gene: TRBV7-7
CDR3nt: TGTGCCAGCAGCTTAGACAGGAGCTCCTACAATGAGCAGTTCTTC
CDR3aa: CASSLDRSSYNEQFF

j_gene: TRBJ2-3
abundance: NA
d_gene: TRBD1
v_gene: TRBV5-1
CDR3nt: TGCGCCAGCAGTCTCGACGGGACAGGCGGAGATACGCAGTATTTT
CDR3aa: CASSLDGTGGDTQYF

j_gene: TRBJ2-7
abundance: NA
d_gene: NA
v_gene: TRBV24-1
CDR3nt: TGTGCCACCAGTGACCCCGAAGGATCCTACGAGCAGTACTTC
CDR3aa: CATSDPEGSYEQYF

j_gene: TRBJ2-5
abundance: NA
d_gene: TRBD1
v_gene: TRBV4-2
CDR3nt: TGTGCCAGCAGCCAAGATCTTTCCAGGGGGCGCTTCCAAGAGACCCAGTACTTC
CDR3aa: CASSQDLSRGRFQETQYF

j_gene: TRBJ1-1
abundance: NA
d_gene: NA
v_gene: TRBV15
CDR3nt: TGTGCCACCAGCAGGGGATCGGGGCACTCGAACACTGAAGCTTTCTTT
CDR3aa: CATSRGSGHSNTEAFF

j_gene: TRBJ2-1
abundance: many
d_gene: TRBD1
v_gene: TRBV10-3
CDR3nt: TGTGCCATCAGTGATCGAGACAGGGAGCCGTTCTTC
CDR3aa: CAISDRDREPFF

j_gene: TRBJ2-1
abundance: NA
d_gene: TRBD1
v_gene: TRBV4-3
CDR3nt: TGCGCCAGCAGCCAGGGGACAGCGATCGCCAATGAGCAGTTCTTC
CDR3aa: CASSQGTAIANEQFF

j_gene: TRBJ1-4
abundance: few
d_gene: NA
v_gene: TRBV18
CDR3nt: TGTGCCAGCTCACCAACAAATGAAAAACTGTTTTTT
CDR3aa: CASSPTNEKLFF

j_gene: TRBJ2-7
abundance: few
d_gene: NA
v_gene: TRBV7-9
CDR3nt: TGTGCCAGCAGCTTAGCTGGTGGGCAGGGGATTTGCTTC
CDR3aa: CASSLAGGQGICF

j_gene: TRBJ2-7
abundance: few
d_gene: TRBD2
v_gene: TRBV15
CDR3nt: TGTGCCACCAGCAGAGAGGGCGGGGGCTCCTACGAGCAGTACTTC
CDR3aa: CATSREGGGSYEQYF

j_gene: TRBJ1-6
abundance: NA
d_gene: NA
v_gene: TRBV6-2/TRBV6-3
CDR3nt: TGTGCCAGCAGTTACTCATTCGGAATTAGCTCCTATAATTCACCCCTCCACTTT
CDR3aa: CASSYSFGISSYNSPLHF

j_gene: TRBJ2-3
abundance: few
d_gene: TRBD1
v_gene: TRBV5-6
CDR3nt: TGTGCCAGCAGCCTGAGACAGGGGGTCAGCACAGATACGCAGTATTTT
CDR3aa: CASSLRQGVSTDTQYF

j_gene: TRBJ2-7
abundance: NA
d_gene: TRBD2
v_gene: TRBV29-1
CDR3nt: TGCAGCGTTGAGGGCCTAGCGGGGGCTGGTTACGAGCAGTACTTC
CDR3aa: CSVEGLAGAGYEQYF

j_gene: TRBJ1-2
abundance: NA
d_gene: NA
v_gene: TRBV5-4
CDR3nt: TGTGCCAGCAGCTGGGTGGGGGGCGATGGCTACACCTTC
CDR3aa: CASSWVGGDGYTF

j_gene: TRBJ2-7
abundance: few
d_gene: NA
v_gene: TRBV12-3/TRBV12-4
CDR3nt: TGTGCCAGCAGACCCAGGGACACGTCCTACGAGCAGTACTTC
CDR3aa: CASRPRDTSYEQYF

j_gene: TRBJ2-2
abundance: few
d_gene: NA
v_gene: TRBV5-1
CDR3nt: TGCGCCACCCCGGACAGTTCGAACACCGGGGAGCTGTTTTTT
CDR3aa: CATPDSSNTGELFF

j_gene: TRBJ2-5
abundance: NA
d_gene: NA
v_gene: TRBV7-9
CDR3nt: TGTGCCAGCACGGGATCCCAAGAGACCCAGTACTTC
CDR3aa: CASTGSQETQYF

j_gene: TRBJ2-1
abundance: NA
d_gene: TRBD1
v_gene: TRBV7-9
CDR3nt: TGTGCCAGCAGCTTAGTGGGGACAGGGGGCAATGAGCAGTTCTTC
CDR3aa: CASSLVGTGGNEQFF

j_gene: TRBJ2-1
abundance: few
d_gene: NA
v_gene: TRBV11-3
CDR3nt: TGTGCCAGCAGCTTGGGGCCTAACTACAATGAGCAGTTCTTC
CDR3aa: CASSLGPNYNEQFF